The 9 T cell receptor beta chains below come from one sample, sequenced in a study of cytomegalovirus exposure and HLA in healthy donors. This table comes from immunoSEQ multiplex PCR, and its TCRdb copy is limited to in-frame clones, with some not included. The table shows fewer than 150,000 clones, with 70% to 90% occurring only once. The sequencing input was PBMCs. These receptors all stem from a woman under 30 in good health and CMV-seropositive.

The chain combines TRBV7-2 with TRBJ2-5; 8 bases fit TRBD2. The CDR3 is 14 amino acids. V was pared by 3 bases and J by 4 bases, with 4 bases of the junction left unmatched. Germline V gene data show CDR1 as SGHTA and CDR2 as FQGNSA. CDR3: CASSFRGGPETQYF. CDR3 DNA: TGTGCCAGCAGCTTTCGGGGGGGCCCAGAGACCCAGTACTTC.

The chain links TRBV7-9 to TRBJ2-1; TRBD2 aligns across 11 bases. Looked up from germline, CDR1 is SEHNR and CDR2 is FQNEAQ (reference sequence). There are 17 residues in the CDR3. V shed 5 bases, J shed 1 base, and the junction held 7 bases outside the gene matches. The CDR3 reads CASSDSGLAVSYNEQFF. DNA for the CDR3: TGTGCCAGCAGCGACTCGGGACTAGCGGTTTCCTACAATGAGCAGTTCTTC.

The chain joins TRBV19 to TRBJ2-7; TRBD2 matches 10 bases. Germline V lookup: CDR1 LNHDA, CDR2 SQIVND (reference sequence). With 4 bases clipped from V and 2 bases from J, the junction kept 8 bases outside the gene matches. CDR3 size: 16 residues. The CDR3 nucleotides read TGTGCCAGTAGTACAGGAACTAGCGGGACCCCCTACGAGCAGTACTTC. Translating gives CASSTGTSGTPYEQYF.

This clone appeared a single time. The genes are TRBV5-4 and TRBJ1-2; 7 bases are shared with TRBD1. The CDR3 consists of 14 residues. Germline assignment: CDR1 SGHNT and CDR2 YYREEE (reference sequence). V gave up 1 base and J gave up 5 bases; unmatched junction bases: 5. The CDR3 loop reads CASSLWTGDYGYTF. In DNA form, the CDR3 reads TGTGCCAGCAGCTTGTGGACAGGAGATTATGGCTACACCTTC.

This clone was seen more than once but under ten times. J is TRBJ1-1 and V is TRBV7-2; D is unclear. V dropped 2 bases and J dropped 1 base, with 5 bases sitting between them. CDR1 is SGHTA, CDR2 FQGNSA, per germline. CDR3 length equals 13 residues. Here the CDR3 DNA reads TGTGCCAGCAGCTTACGCGCGAACACTGAAGCTTTCTTT. It codes for CASSLRANTEAFF.

The chain is built from TRBV18 and TRBJ2-2; unclear D gene. V lost 1 base, J lost 6 bases, and 9 bases lay in between. CDR3 length equals 14 residues. CDR1 and CDR2 from the germline V gene are KGHSH and LQKENI. CDR3 in amino acids: CASSPLLSPGELFF. Here the CDR3 DNA reads TGTGCCAGCTCACCACTTCTGTCCCCCGGGGAGCTGTTTTTT.

CDR3 amino acids: CASSSEGQRYYGYTF. The CDR3 nucleotides are TGTGCCAGTAGTAGCGAGGGACAGCGATACTATGGCTACACCTTC. V gene TRBV19 combines with J gene TRBJ1-2; the match to TRBD1 covers 7 bases. V shed 4 bases, J shed 3 bases, and the junction held 8 bases outside the gene matches. The CDR3 runs to 15 residues. Looked up from germline, CDR1 is LNHDA and CDR2 is SQIVND (reference sequence).

The chain uses TRBV6-1 and TRBJ1-2; D unclear. The V end was cut by 2 bases, the J end by 2 bases, with 6 bases between. This CDR3 region has 13 residues. Germline assignment: CDR1 MNHNS and CDR2 SASEGT. The DNA for the CDR3 is TGTGCCAGCAGTGAATCACTAAACTATGGCTACACCTTC. Translating gives CASSESLNYGYTF.

A single count supports this clone. The CDR3 reads CAWTRTAYTQYF. For the CDR3, the DNA is TGTGCCTGGACACGGACTGCATATACGCAGTATTTT. The rearrangement links TRBV30 to TRBJ2-3, with TRBD2 as a possible D gene (5 bases). The germline V and J ends were trimmed by 4 bases and 7 bases, with 12 bases remaining between them. The CDR3 spans 12 residues. Germline V gives CDR1 GTSNPN, CDR2 SVGIG (reference sequence).